This T cell receptor (beta chain) was identified in a study of OX40 agonist ivuxolimab in advanced cancers. About the study as a whole: Ivuxolimab, which targeted the costimulatory receptor OX40 (CD134), was an agonistic, fully human IgG2 monoclonal antibody. Intravenous ivuxolimab was administered to patients every 2 weeks at six dose levels: 0.01, 0.1, 0.3, 1.5, 3 and 10 mg/kg. Of the approximately 50 patients in dose escalation, approximately 20 had hepatocellular carcinoma, approximately 15 had melanoma, 9 had renal cell carcinoma and 9 had head and neck cancer. The dose-escalation cohort was 82.7% male with a mean age of approximately 60 years, ranging from about 20 to 85. Patients were allowed to have had prior anti-PD-1, anti-PD-L1 or anti-CTLA-4 therapy, and around two fifths of the dose-escalation patients had been treated with checkpoint inhibitors. Partial responses occurred in three dose-escalation patients: two with cutaneous melanoma and one with hepatocellular carcinoma. The purpose of peripheral TCRbeta sequencing was to test whether ivuxolimab changed TCR sequence diversity and led to clonal T-cell expansion. The paper covers the monotherapy dose-escalation part of the phase I ivuxolimab trial, which included N = 52 patients. The investigation overall reported the following: The antigen specificity of the peripheral T cells that underwent clonal expansion was not determined. In the 0.1-3.0 mg/kg groups, partial responders were among the patients with the lowest normalized peripheral clonal expansion, particularly in CD8+ T cells. Low levels of normalized T-cell clonal expansion were also seen in some nonresponding patients. After ivuxolimab, expanded clones were on average more numerous among CD8+ T cells than among CD4+ T cells. At doses of 0.1 to 3.0 mg/kg, clonal expansion of both CD4+ and CD8+ blood T cells was observed from baseline to week 6.

V is shortened by 4 bases, J by 2 bases, and the region joining them spans 14 bases. From a lookup of the germline V gene (reference sequence), CDR1 and CDR2 are LNHDA and SQIVND. Measured from the cysteine to the phenylalanine, the CDR3 is 16 residues long. Of the read, only the CDR3 DNA is kept; its 48 bases are in frame from base 1. The trial excluded patients who had a history of autoimmune disease or who were on systemic immunosuppression. Peripheral blood for TCR sequencing was collected from all dose cohorts at baseline, on cycle 4 day 1, and on cycle 7 day 1. The samples were taken from a phase I, first-in-human, multicenter, open-label dose-escalation trial of ivuxolimab. Adults with locally advanced or metastatic melanoma, renal cell carcinoma, hepatocellular carcinoma or head and neck squamous cell carcinoma were enrolled in the trial. Before TCR sequencing, CD4+ T cells and CD8+ T cells were sorted from peripheral blood as separate populations.

Comments on this clone: Its antigen is unknown. Base qualities are not at hand, and no much larger clone is one base apart.

For sequencing of the TCRbeta CDR3 region, genomic DNA was extracted from the sorted cells. TCRbeta CDR3 regions were sequenced using the immunoSEQ Assay. TCRdb took this table from immuneACCESS and kept in-frame rearrangements with V and J called. Such tables lack part of the clones; where checked against another copy, unresolved V genes explain under half of the gap, and the rest is unexplained. The sample table contains 60,000 to 65,000 clones; only one count was recorded for approximately 80% of them. The top ten clonotypes cover 0.55% to 0.8% of the sample. The sequenced sample was CD4+ or CD8+ T cells sorted from blood, obtained in a trial of the OX40 agonist ivuxolimab. The rearrangement joined TRBV19 to TRBJ2-2; the D gene is tentatively TRBD1 or TRBD2, each matching 5 bases. The clonotype was recovered from an adult with an advanced solid tumor such as melanoma, head and neck, liver or kidney cancer. The CDR3 corresponds to CASSTRRGANTGELFF. Here is the DNA: TGTGCCAGTAGTACCCGTCGAGGGGCAAACACCGGGGAGCTGTTTTTT.